The 25 T cell receptor beta chains presented below share a single source sample, sequenced in a study of T cell changes during pregnancy in multiple sclerosis. Sequencing was performed with immunoSEQ multiplex PCR; in TCRdb, only in-frame clones are kept and a portion is missing. The sample carries tens of thousands of clones, roughly nine tenths recorded once. This sample comprised peripheral blood, obtained in the third trimester of pregnancy. The receptors were gathered from a female donor in good health, enrolled as a control in a pregnancy study.

This clone was seen only once. CDR3 sequence reads: CASSPDFGEQFF. The CDR3 coding sequence is TGTGCCAGCAGCCCTGACTTCGGTGAGCAGTTCTTC. J is TRBJ2-1 and V is TRBV11-2; no clear D. The CDR3 is 12 amino acids. Germline V CDR1 and CDR2: SGHAT, FQNNGV. The ends were cut back, 5 bases at V and 9 bases at J, with 11 bases in the middle.

About this clone: The sample carries other DNA sequences with the same CDR3. The chain recombines TRBV5-1 with TRBJ1-2, with unresolved D. Trimming cost V 0 bases and J 2 bases, with 11 bases left between them. Germline CDR1 reads SGHRS; CDR2 reads YFSETQ. The length of the CDR3 is 15 residues. CDR3: CASSLGEGLNYGYTF. As DNA, the CDR3 is TGCGCCAGCAGCTTGGGGGAGGGCCTCAACTATGGCTACACCTTC.

The chain couples TRBV12-5 to TRBJ2-2; 13 bases are shared with TRBD2. The V gene's germline CDR1 is LGHNT and CDR2 FRNRAP. The CDR3 totals 16 residues. V trimming: 6 bases; J trimming: 5 bases; junction bases outside the gene matches: 6. This CDR3 reads CASGRGLAGFTGELFF. The CDR3 bases are TGTGCTAGTGGCAGGGGACTAGCGGGATTTACCGGGGAGCTGTTTTTT.

This chain joins TRBV18 and TRBJ2-5; maybe TRBD1 (6 bases). Trimming removed 2 bases at V and 0 bases at J, with 16 bases between. Germline V gene data show CDR1 as KGHSH and CDR2 as LQKENI. The CDR3 is 17 residues long. CDR3 nucleotide sequence: TGTGCCAGCTCACCAGTCGACAGGTTGGGGTACCAAGAGACCCAGTACTTC. As protein: CASSPVDRLGYQETQYF.

This clone was recorded once. The rearrangement links TRBV6-5 to TRBJ1-4, with 7 bases matching TRBD1. V shed 0 bases and J 6 bases; nucleotides not matched to a gene: 7. The CDR3 is made up of 16 amino acids. Germline lookup yields CDR1 MNHEY and CDR2 SVGAGI. The CDR3 DNA reads as TGTGCCAGCAGTTACTCGGAGGGACAGCCTTATGAAAAACTGTTTTTT. Amino acid sequence: CASSYSEGQPYEKLFF.

This rearrangement joins TRBV19 to TRBJ2-2; D might be TRBD1 (5 bases). The CDR3 has 15 amino acids. Deletions cut 7 bases from V and 3 bases from J, with 15 bases between. Germline CDR1 reads LNHDA; CDR2 reads SQIVND (reference sequence). The CDR3 loop reads CASILGDWDTGELFF. DNA for the CDR3: TGTGCCAGTATATTAGGGGATTGGGACACCGGGGAGCTGTTTTTT.

The chain employs TRBV18 and TRBJ2-5; D gene ambiguous. V gave up 6 bases and J gave up 5 bases, with 13 bases separating them. Germline CDR1 reads KGHSH; CDR2 reads LQKENI. This CDR3 region has 13 residues. CDR3 in amino acids: CASSSEVWETQYF. Written as DNA, the CDR3 is TGTGCCAGCTCTTCCGAGGTGTGGGAGACCCAGTACTTC.

This clone was observed once. The genes are TRBV29-1 and TRBJ1-1; 8 bases are a match to TRBD1. The CDR3 is made up of 14 amino acids. From germline, CDR1 is SQVTM and CDR2 ANQGSEA. V lost 6 bases and J lost 6; bases outside the gene matches: 12. The CDR3 is CSVVQSGGFAEAFF. The CDR3 DNA follows: TGCAGCGTCGTCCAGTCAGGGGGCTTCGCTGAAGCTTTCTTT.

The chain joins TRBV6-6 to TRBJ2-1; 9 nucleotides align to TRBD2. Germline V gene lookup returns CDR1 MNHNY and CDR2 SVGAGI (reference sequence). The CDR3 is 15 residues long. The junction had 6 bases not matched to a gene; V was cut back by 6 bases and J by 3 bases. In DNA, the CDR3 is TGTGCCAGCAGCCTTAGCGGGAGCGGCTACAATGAGCAGTTCTTC. Amino acids: CASSLSGSGYNEQFF.

This chain joins TRBV5-4 and TRBJ1-3; D unresolved. The CDR3 consists of 14 residues. The germline CDR1 and CDR2 sequences are SGHNT and YYREEE (reference sequence). V dropped 2 bases and J dropped 4 bases, with 10 bases sitting between them. The CDR3 loop is CASSFRNPGNTIYF. CDR3 DNA sequence: TGTGCCAGCAGCTTCAGGAACCCGGGAAACACCATATATTTT.

The chain employs TRBV4-2 and TRBJ2-5; 12 bases line up with TRBD2. V was pared by 1 base and J by 5 bases, with 5 bases of the junction left unmatched. The CDR3 is made up of 16 amino acids. The germline gives CDR1 LGHNA, CDR2 YNFKEQ. The CDR3 spells CASSQGLAGGRETQYF. Here the CDR3 DNA reads TGTGCCAGCAGCCAAGGGCTAGCGGGGGGGCGGGAGACCCAGTACTTC.

The chain joins TRBV6-5 to TRBJ2-7; TRBD1 agrees at 7 bases. Germline CDR1 and CDR2: MNHEY and SVGAGI. The CDR3 is made up of 14 amino acids. J was trimmed by 2 bases and V by 6 bases; bases with no gene match: 7. CDR3 loop: CASRGQLSTYEQYF. The DNA of the CDR3 is TGTGCCAGCAGGGGACAGTTGAGCACCTACGAGCAGTACTTC.

CDR3 amino acids: CASSLGVGRINQPQHF. The CDR3 DNA is TGTGCCAGCAGCTTAGGGGTGGGGCGGATAAATCAGCCCCAGCATTTT. This chain uses TRBV7-9 with TRBJ1-5, with D possibly matching TRBD1 (5 bases). Trimming left V 1 base short and J 4 bases short, with 14 bases between. The CDR3 extends over 16 amino acids. The germline V gene encodes CDR1 SEHNR and CDR2 FQNEAQ (reference sequence).

V is TRBV27 and J is TRBJ1-6, with TRBD1 identical over 7 bases. Germline trimming cut 2 bases from V and 9 bases from J; bases unmatched to any gene: 4. This CDR3 is built from 14 residues. The germline gives CDR1 MNHEY, CDR2 SMNVEV (reference sequence). In nucleotides, the CDR3 is TGTGCCAGCAGTTTAAGAGGGGGCCGTTCACCCCTCCACTTT. It yields the protein CASSLRGGRSPLHF.

The CDR3 DNA is TGTGCCAGCTCAATGGGACAGGCTCCCAATGAGCAGTTCTTC. Protein product: CASSMGQAPNEQFF. The chain employs TRBV18 and TRBJ2-1; 8 bases align to TRBD1. Trimming at V came to 5 bases and at J to 6 bases, leaving 6 bases not matched to a gene. The germline V gene encodes CDR1 KGHSH and CDR2 LQKENI. The CDR3 length is 14 residues.

This sequence joins TRBV5-4 and TRBJ2-7; D not resolved. Trimming removed 3 bases from V and 2 bases from J, with 3 bases in between. Germline assignment: CDR1 SGHNT and CDR2 YYREEE (reference sequence). CDR3 size: 11 residues. The CDR3 nucleotides are TGTGCCAGCAGCTCCGCCTACGAGCAGTACTTC. Amino acids: CASSSAYEQYF. Variable domain in full (rest from reference TRBV5-4 and TRBJ2-7): ETGVTQSPTHLIKTRGQQVTLRCSSQSGHNTVSWYQQALGQGPQFIFQYYREEENGRGNFPPRFSGLQFPNYSSELNVNALELDDSALYLCASSSAYEQYFGPGTRLTVT.

The chain is built from TRBV6-6 and TRBJ1-4; 9 nucleotides agree with TRBD1. Germline values: CDR1 MNHNY, CDR2 SVGAGI (reference sequence). With 8 bases clipped from V and 5 bases from J, the junction kept 3 bases outside the gene matches. The CDR3 loop spans 13 amino acids. CDR3 bases: TGTGCCAGCTCGGACAGGGGAAATGAAAAACTGTTTTTT. This encodes CASSDRGNEKLFF.

CDR3 protein: CASTRAGGPPDTQYF. The CDR3 DNA reads TGTGCCAGTACTCGAGCGGGGGGGCCTCCAGATACGCAGTATTTT. The V gene is TRBV6-1, the J gene TRBJ2-3; 10 nucleotides match TRBD2. The J segment lost 4 bases and the V segment lost 9 bases, leaving 10 bases of the junction unmatched. Germline lookup yields CDR1 MNHNS and CDR2 SASEGT. This CDR3 is 15 amino acids long.

The table lists this clone with a count of one. CDR3 residues: CASSLVEGGFGYTF. CDR3 DNA sequence: TGCGCCAGCAGCTTGGTCGAGGGGGGGTTTGGCTACACCTTC. The rearrangement links TRBV5-1 to TRBJ1-2; a weak D match, TRBD1 (6 bases). The CDR3 runs 14 residues. Trimming cost V 0 bases and J 7 bases, with 13 bases left between them. Germline CDR1 SGHRS, CDR2 YFSETQ.

This clone was seen a few times. The chain carries TRBV7-9 and TRBJ1-2; 7 bases align to TRBD1. V trimming: 5 bases; J trimming: 6 bases; junction bases outside the gene matches: 6. The length of the CDR3 is 13 residues. From germline, CDR1 is SEHNR and CDR2 FQNEAQ (reference sequence). The CDR3 DNA sequence: TGTGCCAGCAGCCGACAGGGCTACGATGGCTACACCTTC. This codes for CASSRQGYDGYTF.

This CDR3 reads CASSPPYSGGTQYF. For the CDR3, the DNA is TGTGCCAGCAGTCCCCCCTACTCGGGGGGTACGCAGTATTTT. This sequence joins TRBV6-5 and TRBJ2-3; 7 bases align to TRBD2. The ends lost 5 bases at V and 8 bases at J; junction bases unmatched: 10. Germline V gene lookup returns CDR1 MNHEY and CDR2 SVGAGI. The CDR3 runs 14 residues.

The chain is built from TRBV5-4 and TRBJ1-6; possible D gene TRBD1, 5 bases. V lost 2 bases and J lost 3, with 12 bases in between. Germline V lookup: CDR1 SGHNT, CDR2 YYREEE (reference sequence). The CDR3 is 16 residues long. The CDR3 DNA reads TGTGCCAGCAGCTTTGGGGGGGAGAACTATAATTCACCCCTCCACTTT. Its translation is CASSFGGENYNSPLHF.

This sequence joins TRBV19 and TRBJ1-2; 7 nucleotides align to TRBD1. V lost 1 base, J lost 0 bases, and 5 bases stayed unmatched. This CDR3 comprises 16 residues. The germline gives CDR1 LNHDA, CDR2 SQIVND (reference sequence). CDR3 region: CASSIVLGQANYGYTF. Written as DNA, the CDR3 is TGTGCCAGTAGTATAGTCCTCGGACAGGCTAACTATGGCTACACCTTC. Complete variable domain (other parts from reference TRBV19 and TRBJ1-2): DGGITQSPKYLFRKEGQNVTLSCEQNLNHDAMYWYRQDPGQGLRLIYYSQIVNDFQKGDIAEGYSVSREKKESFPLTVTSAQKNPTAFYLCASSIVLGQANYGYTFGSGTRLTVV.

This sequence joins TRBV7-2 and TRBJ2-1; 10 nucleotides align to TRBD1. The CDR3 contains 16 residues. The trim removed 1 base at V and 7 bases at J, leaving 7 bases unmatched. Germline V lookup: CDR1 SGHTA, CDR2 FQGNSA. CDR3 loop: CASSLDVGQGGNEQFF. The CDR3 region has the DNA TGTGCCAGCAGCTTAGACGTCGGACAGGGGGGGAATGAGCAGTTCTTC. Drawing the rest from reference TRBV7-2 and TRBJ2-1, the complete variable domain is GAGVSQSPSNKVTEKGKDVELRCDPISGHTALYWYRQSLGQGLEFLIYFQGNSAPDKSGLPSDRFSAERTGGSVSTLTIQRTQQEDSAVYLCASSLDVGQGGNEQFFGPGTRLTVL.

V and J are TRBV9 and TRBJ2-3; TRBD1 agrees at 8 bases. The CDR3 totals 15 residues. Germline V gene data show CDR1 as SGDLS and CDR2 as YYNGEE. V shed 2 bases and J 1 base; nucleotides not matched to a gene: 3. The CDR3 sequence: CASSVGQAGTDTQYF. The CDR3 coding sequence is TGTGCCAGCAGCGTGGGACAGGCGGGCACAGATACGCAGTATTTT.